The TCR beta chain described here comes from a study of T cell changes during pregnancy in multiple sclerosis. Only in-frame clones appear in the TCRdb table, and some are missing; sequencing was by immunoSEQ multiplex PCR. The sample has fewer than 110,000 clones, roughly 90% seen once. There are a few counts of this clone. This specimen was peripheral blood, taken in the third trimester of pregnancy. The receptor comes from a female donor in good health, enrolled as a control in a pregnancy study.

Here the CDR3 DNA reads TGTGCCAGCAGCTTACCGGGGGGCAGTCAGCCCCAGCATTTT. Protein sequence: CASSLPGGSQPQHF. The V gene is TRBV7-9, the J gene TRBJ1-5; D is possibly TRBD1 (6 bases). Germline V gene data show CDR1 as SEHNR and CDR2 as FQNEAQ (reference sequence). The germline V and J ends were trimmed by 2 bases and 6 bases, with 11 bases remaining between them. The CDR3 is 14 amino acids.